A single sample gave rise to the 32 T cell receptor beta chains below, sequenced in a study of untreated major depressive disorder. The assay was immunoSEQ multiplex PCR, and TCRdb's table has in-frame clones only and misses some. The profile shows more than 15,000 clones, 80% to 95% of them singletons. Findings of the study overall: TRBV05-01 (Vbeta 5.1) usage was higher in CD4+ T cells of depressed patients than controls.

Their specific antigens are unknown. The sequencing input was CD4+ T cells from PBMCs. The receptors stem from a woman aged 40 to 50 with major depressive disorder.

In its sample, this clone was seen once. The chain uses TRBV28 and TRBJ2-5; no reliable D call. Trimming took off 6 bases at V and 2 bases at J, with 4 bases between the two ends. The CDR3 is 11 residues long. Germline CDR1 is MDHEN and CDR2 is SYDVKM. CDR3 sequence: CASRSQETQYF. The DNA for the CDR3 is TGTGCCAGCAGGTCTCAAGAGACCCAGTACTTC.

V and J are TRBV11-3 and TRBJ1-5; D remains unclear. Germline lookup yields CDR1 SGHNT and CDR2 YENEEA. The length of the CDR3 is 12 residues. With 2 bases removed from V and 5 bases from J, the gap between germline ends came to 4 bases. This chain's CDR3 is CASSLNHQPQHF. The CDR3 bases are TGTGCCAGCAGCTTAAATCATCAGCCCCAGCATTTT.

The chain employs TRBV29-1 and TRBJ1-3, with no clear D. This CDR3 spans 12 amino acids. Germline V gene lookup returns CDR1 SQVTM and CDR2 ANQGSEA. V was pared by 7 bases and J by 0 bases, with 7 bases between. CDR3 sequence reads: CSGSTSGNTIYF. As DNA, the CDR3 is TGCAGCGGTTCAACCTCTGGAAACACCATATATTTT.

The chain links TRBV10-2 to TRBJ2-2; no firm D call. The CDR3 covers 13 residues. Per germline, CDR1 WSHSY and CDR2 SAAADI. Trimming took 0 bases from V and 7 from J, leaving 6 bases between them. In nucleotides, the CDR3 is TGCGCCAGCAGTGAGTCCTCTTTCGGGGAGCTGTTTTTT. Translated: CASSESSFGELFF.

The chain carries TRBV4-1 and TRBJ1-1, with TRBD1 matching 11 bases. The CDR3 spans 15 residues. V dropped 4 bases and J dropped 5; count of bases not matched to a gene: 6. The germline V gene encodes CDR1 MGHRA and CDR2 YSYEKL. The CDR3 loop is CASSLQGQGETEAFF. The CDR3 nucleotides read TGCGCCAGCAGCCTTCAGGGACAGGGGGAGACTGAAGCTTTCTTT.

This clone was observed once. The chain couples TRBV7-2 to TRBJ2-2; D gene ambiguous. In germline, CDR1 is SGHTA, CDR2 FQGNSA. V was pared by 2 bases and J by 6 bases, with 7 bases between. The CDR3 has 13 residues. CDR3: CASSLKGAGELFF. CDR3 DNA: TGTGCCAGCAGCTTAAAGGGCGCCGGGGAGCTGTTTTTT. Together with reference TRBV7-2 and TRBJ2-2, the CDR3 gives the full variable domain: GAGVSQSPSNKVTEKGKDVELRCDPISGHTALYWYRQSLGQGLEFLIYFQGNSAPDKSGLPSDRFSAERTGGSVSTLTIQRTQQEDSAVYLCASSLKGAGELFFGEGSRLTVL.

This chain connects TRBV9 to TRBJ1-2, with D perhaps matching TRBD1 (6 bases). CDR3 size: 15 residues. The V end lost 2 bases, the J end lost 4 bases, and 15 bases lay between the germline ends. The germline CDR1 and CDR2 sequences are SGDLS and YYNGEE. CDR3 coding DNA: TGTGCCAGCAGCGTGGGCCCAGGGGTGGGCTATGGCTACACCTTC. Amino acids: CASSVGPGVGYGYTF.

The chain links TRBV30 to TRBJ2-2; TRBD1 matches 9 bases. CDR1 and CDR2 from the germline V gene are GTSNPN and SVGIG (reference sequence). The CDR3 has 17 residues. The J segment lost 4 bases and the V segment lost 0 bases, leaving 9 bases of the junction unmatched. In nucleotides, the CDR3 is TGTGCCTGGAGTGTACAAGACAGGGGGATCATCACCGGGGAGCTGTTTTTT. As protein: CAWSVQDRGIITGELFF.

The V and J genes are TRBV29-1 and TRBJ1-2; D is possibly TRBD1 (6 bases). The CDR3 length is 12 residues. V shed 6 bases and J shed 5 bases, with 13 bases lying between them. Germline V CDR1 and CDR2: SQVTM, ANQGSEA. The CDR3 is CSVHDRRYGYTF. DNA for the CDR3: TGCAGCGTCCACGACAGGAGATATGGCTACACCTTC.

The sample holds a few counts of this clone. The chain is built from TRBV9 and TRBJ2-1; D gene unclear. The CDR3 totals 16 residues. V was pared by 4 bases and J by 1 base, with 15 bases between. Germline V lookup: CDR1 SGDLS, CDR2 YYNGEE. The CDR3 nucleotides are TGTGCCAGCAGCCCTCAGGCCAGTGGATCCTACAATGAGCAGTTCTTC. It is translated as CASSPQASGSYNEQFF. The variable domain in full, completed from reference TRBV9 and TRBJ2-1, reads DSGVTQTPKHLITATGQRVTLRCSPRSGDLSVYWYQQSLDQGLQFLIQYYNGEERAKGNILERFSAQQFPDLHSELNLSSLELGDSALYFCASSPQASGSYNEQFFGPGTRLTVL.

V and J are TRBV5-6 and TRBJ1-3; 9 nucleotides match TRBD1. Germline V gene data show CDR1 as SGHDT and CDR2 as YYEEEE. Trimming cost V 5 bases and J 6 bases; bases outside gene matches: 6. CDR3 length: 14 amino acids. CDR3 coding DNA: TGTGCCAGCAGACCGGGACAGGGACAAAACACCATATATTTT. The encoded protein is CASRPGQGQNTIYF.

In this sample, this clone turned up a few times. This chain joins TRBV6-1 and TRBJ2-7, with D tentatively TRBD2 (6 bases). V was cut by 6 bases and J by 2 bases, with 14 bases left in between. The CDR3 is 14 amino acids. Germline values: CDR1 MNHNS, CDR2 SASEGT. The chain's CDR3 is CASRVGLGTYEQYF. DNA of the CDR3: TGTGCCAGCAGGGTGGGACTGGGAACCTACGAGCAGTACTTC.

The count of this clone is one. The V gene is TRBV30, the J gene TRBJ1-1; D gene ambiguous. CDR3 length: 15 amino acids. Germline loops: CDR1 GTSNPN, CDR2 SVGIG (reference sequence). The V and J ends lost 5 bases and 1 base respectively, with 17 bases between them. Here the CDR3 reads CAWYGRNLRNTEAFF. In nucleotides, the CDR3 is TGTGCCTGGTACGGACGGAACCTAAGGAACACTGAAGCTTTCTTT.

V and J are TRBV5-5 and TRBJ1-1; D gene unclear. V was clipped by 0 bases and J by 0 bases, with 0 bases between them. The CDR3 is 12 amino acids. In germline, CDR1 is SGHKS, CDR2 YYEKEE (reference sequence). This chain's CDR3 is CASSLVNTEAFF. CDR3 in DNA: TGTGCCAGCAGCTTGGTGAACACTGAAGCTTTCTTT.

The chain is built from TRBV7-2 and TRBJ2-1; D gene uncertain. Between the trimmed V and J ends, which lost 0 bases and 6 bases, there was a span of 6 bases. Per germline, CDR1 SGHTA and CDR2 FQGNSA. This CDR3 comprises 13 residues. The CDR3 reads CASSLAPINEQFF. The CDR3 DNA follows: TGTGCCAGCAGCTTAGCCCCCATCAATGAGCAGTTCTTC.

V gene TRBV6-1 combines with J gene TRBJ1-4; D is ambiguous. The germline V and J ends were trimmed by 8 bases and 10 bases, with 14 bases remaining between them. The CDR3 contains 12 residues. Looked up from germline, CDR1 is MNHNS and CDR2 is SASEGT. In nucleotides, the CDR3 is TGTGCCAGCGAGGCCCAATCCCGAAAACTGTTTTTT. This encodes CASEAQSRKLFF.

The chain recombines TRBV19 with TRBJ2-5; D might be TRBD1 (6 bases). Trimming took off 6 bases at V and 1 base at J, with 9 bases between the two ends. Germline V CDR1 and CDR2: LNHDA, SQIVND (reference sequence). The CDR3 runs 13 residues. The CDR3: CASSDRSQETQYF. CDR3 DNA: TGTGCCAGTAGCGACAGGAGCCAAGAGACCCAGTACTTC. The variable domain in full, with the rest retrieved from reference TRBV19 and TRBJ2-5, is DGGITQSPKYLFRKEGQNVTLSCEQNLNHDAMYWYRQDPGQGLRLIYYSQIVNDFQKGDIAEGYSVSREKKESFPLTVTSAQKNPTAFYLCASSDRSQETQYFGPGTRLLVL.

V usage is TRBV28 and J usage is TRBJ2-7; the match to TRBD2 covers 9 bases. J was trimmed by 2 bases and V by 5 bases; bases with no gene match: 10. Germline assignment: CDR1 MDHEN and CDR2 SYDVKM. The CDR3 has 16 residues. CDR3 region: CASSPHGLARAYEQYV. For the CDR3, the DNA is TGTGCCAGCAGTCCCCATGGACTAGCGCGAGCCTACGAGCAGTACGTC.

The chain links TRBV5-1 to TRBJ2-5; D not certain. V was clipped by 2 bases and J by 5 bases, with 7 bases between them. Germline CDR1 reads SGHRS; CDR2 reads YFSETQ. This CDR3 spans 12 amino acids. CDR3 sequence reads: CASSLTKETQYF. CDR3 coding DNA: TGCGCCAGCAGCTTAACGAAGGAGACCCAGTACTTC. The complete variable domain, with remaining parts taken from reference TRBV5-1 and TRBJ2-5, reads KAGVTQTPRYLIKTRGQQVTLSCSPISGHRSVSWYQQTPGQGLQFLFEYFSETQRNKGNFPGRFSGRQFSNSRSEMNVSTLELGDSALYLCASSLTKETQYFGPGTRLLVL.

CDR3 DNA sequence: TGTGCCACCCGAAAGAGCGGGACGAGCTCCTACAATGAGCAGTTCTTC. This sequence encodes CATRKSGTSSYNEQFF. This chain uses TRBV10-3 with TRBJ2-1; 7 bases match TRBD2. Germline CDR1 reads ENHRY; CDR2 reads SYGVKD. J was trimmed by 0 bases and V by 10 bases; bases with no gene match: 12. This CDR3 is 16 amino acids long.

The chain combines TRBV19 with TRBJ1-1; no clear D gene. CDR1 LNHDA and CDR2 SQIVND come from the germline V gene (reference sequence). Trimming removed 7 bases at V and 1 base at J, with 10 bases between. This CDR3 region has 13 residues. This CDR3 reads CASNPNRNTEAFF. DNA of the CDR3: TGTGCCAGTAACCCAAACAGGAACACTGAAGCTTTCTTT.

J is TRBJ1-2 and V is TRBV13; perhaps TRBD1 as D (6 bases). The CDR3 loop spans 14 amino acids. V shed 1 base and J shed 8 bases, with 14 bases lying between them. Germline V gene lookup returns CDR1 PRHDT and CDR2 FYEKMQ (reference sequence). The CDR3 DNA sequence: TGTGCCAGCAGCTTAGCCCGACAGGCCGTAGGCTACACCTTC. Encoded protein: CASSLARQAVGYTF.

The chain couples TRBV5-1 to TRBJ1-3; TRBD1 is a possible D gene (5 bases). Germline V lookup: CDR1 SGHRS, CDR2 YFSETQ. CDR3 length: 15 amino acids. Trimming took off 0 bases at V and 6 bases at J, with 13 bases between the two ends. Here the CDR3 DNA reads TGCGCCAGCAGCTTGGGTCCAGGTGGGACAAACACCATATATTTT. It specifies CASSLGPGGTNTIYF.

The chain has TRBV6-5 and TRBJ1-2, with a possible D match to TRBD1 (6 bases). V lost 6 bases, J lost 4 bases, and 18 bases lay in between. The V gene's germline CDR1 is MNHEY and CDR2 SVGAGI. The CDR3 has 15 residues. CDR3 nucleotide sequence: TGTGCCAGCAGCTCGGGACAACGGTTAGTCTATGGCTACACCTTC. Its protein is CASSSGQRLVYGYTF.

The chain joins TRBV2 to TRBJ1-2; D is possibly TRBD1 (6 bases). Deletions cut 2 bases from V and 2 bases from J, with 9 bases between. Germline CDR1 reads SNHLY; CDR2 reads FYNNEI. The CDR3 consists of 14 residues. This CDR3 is CASSERGTNYGYTF. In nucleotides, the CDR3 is TGTGCCAGCAGTGAAAGGGGGACAAACTATGGCTACACCTTC.

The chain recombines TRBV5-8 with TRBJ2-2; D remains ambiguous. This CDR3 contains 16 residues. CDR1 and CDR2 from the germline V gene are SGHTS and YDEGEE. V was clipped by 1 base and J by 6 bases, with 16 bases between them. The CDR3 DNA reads TGTGCCAGCAGCTTGCCCTACCCCCGGGTCCCCGGGGAGCTGTTTTTT. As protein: CASSLPYPRVPGELFF.

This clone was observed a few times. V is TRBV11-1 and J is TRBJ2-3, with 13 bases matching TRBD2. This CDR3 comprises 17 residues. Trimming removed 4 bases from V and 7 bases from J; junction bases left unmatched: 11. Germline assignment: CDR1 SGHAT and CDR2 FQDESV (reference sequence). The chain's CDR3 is CASSSLLAGGVENTQYF. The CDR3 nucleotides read TGTGCCAGCAGCTCGTTACTAGCGGGGGGGGTTGAAAATACGCAGTATTTT. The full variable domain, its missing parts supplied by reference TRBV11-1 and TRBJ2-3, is EAEVAQSPRYKITEKSQAVAFWCDPISGHATLYWYRQILGQGPELLVQFQDESVVDDSQLPKDRFSAERLKGVDSTLKIQPAELGDSAMYLCASSSLLAGGVENTQYFGPGTRLTVL.

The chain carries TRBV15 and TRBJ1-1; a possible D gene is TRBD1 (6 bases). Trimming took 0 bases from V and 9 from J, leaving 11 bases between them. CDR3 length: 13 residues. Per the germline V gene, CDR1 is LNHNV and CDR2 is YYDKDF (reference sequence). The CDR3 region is CATSRDRGAQAFF. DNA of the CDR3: TGTGCCACCAGCAGAGATAGGGGGGCCCAAGCTTTCTTT.

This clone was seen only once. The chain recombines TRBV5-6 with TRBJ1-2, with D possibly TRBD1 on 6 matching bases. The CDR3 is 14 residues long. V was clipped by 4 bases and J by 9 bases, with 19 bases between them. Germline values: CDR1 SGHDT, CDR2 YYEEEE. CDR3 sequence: CASSPFGGGGSYTF. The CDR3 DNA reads TGTGCCAGCAGCCCCTTTGGAGGGGGTGGAAGCTACACCTTC.

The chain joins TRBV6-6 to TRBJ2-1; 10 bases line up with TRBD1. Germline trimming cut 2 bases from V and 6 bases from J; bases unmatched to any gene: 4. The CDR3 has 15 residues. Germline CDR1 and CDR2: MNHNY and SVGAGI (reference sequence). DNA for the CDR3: TGTGCCAGCAGTTACGGGGGGACAGGGGTCAATGAGCAGTTCTTC. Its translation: CASSYGGTGVNEQFF.

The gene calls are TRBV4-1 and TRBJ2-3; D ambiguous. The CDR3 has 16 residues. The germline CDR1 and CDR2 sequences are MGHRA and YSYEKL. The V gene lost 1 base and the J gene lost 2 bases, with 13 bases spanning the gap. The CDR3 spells CASSQVNLVYTDTQYF. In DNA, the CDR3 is TGCGCCAGCAGCCAAGTCAATTTGGTTTACACAGATACGCAGTATTTT.

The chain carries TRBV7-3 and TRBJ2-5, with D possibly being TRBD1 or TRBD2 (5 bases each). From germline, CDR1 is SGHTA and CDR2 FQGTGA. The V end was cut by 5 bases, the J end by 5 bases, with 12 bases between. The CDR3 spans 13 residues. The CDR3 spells CASSLHRDETQYF. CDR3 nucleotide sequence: TGTGCCAGCAGCCTACATCGGGACGAGACCCAGTACTTC.